A selection of T cell receptor beta chains follows, all from one sample in a study of T-cell memory formation after mild COVID-19. TCRdb ran MiXCR on the 5' RACE reads and lists one entry per CDR3 protein. Of a few hundred thousand distinct CDR3 sequences in the sample, 20% to 25% were seen once. Sequencing input: PBMCs or a T cell subset sorted from them (not recorded which). The receptor source for this set is a man between 18 and 35 years old who had mild COVID-19 (a few samples of this study predate the infection). Cell type and time point are not known. CDR3s include the opening cysteine and the closing phenylalanine or tryptophan. Fields, in order: CDR3 length, D gene, V gene, clone size, J gene, CDR3 protein, CDR3 DNA. A D gene is named only where the DNA matches it firmly. Rows may omit the clone size; those that give it use once, few, many or a size class.

15,TRBD1,TRBV3-1,few,TRBJ1-5,CASSQGQGGDQPQHF,TGTGCCAGCAGCCAGGGACAGGGGGGCGATCAGCCCCAGCATTTT
15,-,TRBV5-6,few,TRBJ2-2,CASSFRREMTGELFF,TGTGCCAGCAGCTTTCGCAGGGAGATGACCGGGGAGCTGTTTTTT
13,-,TRBV6-5,few,TRBJ1-1,CASSFPGTREAFF,TGTGCCAGCAGTTTCCCCGGGACGCGGGAAGCTTTCTTT
14,TRBD1,TRBV7-9,few,TRBJ2-1,CASSQGDTYNEQFF,TGTGCCAGCAGCCAGGGGGATACCTACAATGAGCAGTTCTTC
14,TRBD1,TRBV12-3/TRBV12-4,few,TRBJ2-3,CASSPDRKRSTQYF,TGTGCCAGCAGCCCGGACAGGAAAAGAAGTACGCAGTATTTT
14,-,TRBV3-1,-,TRBJ1-5,CASSRGSGNQPQHF,TGTGCCAGCAGCCGAGGGAGTGGGAATCAGCCCCAGCATTTT
16,TRBD1,TRBV5-1,few,TRBJ2-5,CASSLRSTGTQETQYF,TGCGCCAGCAGCCTTAGATCGACAGGGACCCAAGAGACCCAGTACTTC
11,TRBD1,TRBV9,few,TRBJ1-2,CASRGTVGYTF,TGTGCCAGCAGGGGGACAGTTGGCTACACCTTC
15,-,TRBV7-3,few,TRBJ2-5,CASSPAGVGGETQYF,TGTGCCAGCAGCCCCGCAGGGGTTGGTGGAGAGACCCAGTACTTC
15,TRBD1,TRBV7-9,few,TRBJ1-4,CASSPPRQGREKLFF,TGTGCCAGCAGCCCCCCGCGACAGGGGAGGGAAAAACTGTTTTTT
11,-,TRBV7-9,few,TRBJ2-3,CASSTPDTQYF,TGTGCCAGCAGCACCCCAGATACGCAGTATTTT
12,-,TRBV6-2/TRBV6-3,few,TRBJ2-2,CASSYWTGELFF,TGTGCCAGCAGTTATTGGACCGGGGAGCTGTTTTTT
11,-,TRBV24-1,-,TRBJ2-5,CATSDLETQYF,TGTGCCACCAGTGATTTGGAGACCCAGTACTTC
15,-,TRBV7-9,few,TRBJ2-7,CASSLQGTGSYEQYF,TGTGCCAGCAGCTTACAGGGGACGGGGTCCTACGAGCAGTACTTC
15,-,TRBV6-5,-,TRBJ2-2,CASSFLSGRAGELFF,TGTGCCAGCAGTTTTCTCTCCGGTCGGGCCGGGGAGCTGTTTTTT
14,-,TRBV9,few,TRBJ2-3,CASSVQVTTDTQYF,TGTGCCAGCAGCGTACAGGTTACCACAGATACGCAGTATTTT
14,-,TRBV7-9,-,TRBJ2-5,CASSLEVRQGTQYF,TGTGCCAGCAGCTTAGAGGTGCGGCAAGGGACCCAGTACTTC
16,TRBD1,TRBV4-2,-,TRBJ1-2,CASSQELRGPTYGYTF,TGTGCCAGCAGCCAAGAGCTAAGGGGGCCCACCTATGGCTACACCTTC
18,TRBD2,TRBV12-3/TRBV12-4,few,TRBJ2-7,CASSLGLAGGTISYEQYF,TGTGCCAGCAGTTTAGGGCTAGCGGGGGGAACTATCTCCTACGAGCAGTACTTC
14,-,TRBV7-3,-,TRBJ2-2,CASSLKWGNGELFF,TGTGCCAGCAGCTTAAAATGGGGGAACGGGGAGCTGTTTTTT
13,-,TRBV28,many,TRBJ1-4,CASSFQVNEKLFF,TGTGCCAGCAGTTTCCAGGTTAATGAAAAACTGTTTTTT
15,TRBD1,TRBV10-3,few,TRBJ1-5,CAISERGQGGQPQHF,TGTGCCATCAGTGAGCGGGGACAGGGGGGTCAGCCCCAGCATTTT